The 2 T cell receptor beta chains below all came from one sample that was sequenced in a study of CD8 T cells in ankylosing spondylitis. Study-level results: Made up of about eight highly homologous variants, a TCR beta motif appeared characteristic of ankylosing spondylitis blood.

Their recognized antigens are unknown. Using its own MiXCR run on the 5' RACE reads, TCRdb lists one record per CDR3 protein. The table lists some 840,000 distinct CDR3 sequences, roughly 12% of them singletons. Sequencing was performed on blood, either unsorted or a sorted T cell fraction (not recorded which). These receptors came from a male donor with ankylosing spondylitis.

This clonotype has just a few counts. V gene TRBV29-1 combines with J gene TRBJ2-7; D is unclear. V dropped 4 bases and J dropped 1 base, with 11 bases sitting between them. Germline values: CDR1 SQVTM, CDR2 ANQGSEA. This CDR3 has 13 amino acids. CDR3 protein: CSVATAMSYEQYF. The CDR3 DNA sequence: TGCAGCGTTGCCACGGCGATGTCCTACGAGCAGTACTTC.

This clonotype was recorded at least ten times. The chain carries TRBV5-1 and TRBJ2-1; 13 bases align to TRBD2. J gave up 8 bases and V 4 bases, and 9 bases lay outside the gene matches. Germline CDR1 and CDR2: SGHRS and YFSETQ. This CDR3 has 16 amino acids. The CDR3 region is CASSVGLAGVLDEQFF. CDR3 DNA sequence: TGCGCCAGCAGCGTCGGACTAGCGGGAGTTCTAGATGAGCAGTTCTTC.